The 30 T cell receptor beta chains reported below all come from one sample, sequenced in a study of blood T cell repertoires in COVID-19 (dated by TCRdb to the early 2020s). The library came from the immunoSEQ multiplex PCR assay. Held by TCRdb, this immuneACCESS table contains in-frame sequences only and omits some clones. Under half of the omission traces to an unresolved V gene where checked; the cause of the rest is unknown. The sample table contains a few hundred thousand clones; only one count was recorded for 70% to 90% of them. In total, the top ten clones hold less than 2.5% of the sample. Sample: PBMCs or T cells enriched from blood (not recorded which). Receptors were obtained from a man aged 30 to 39 who had recovered from COVID-19.

The chain couples TRBV10-2 to TRBJ1-1; D perhaps matches TRBD1 (5 bases). Germline-derived CDR1 and CDR2 are WSHSY and SAAADI. Trimming pared 8 bases from V and 3 bases from J, leaving 10 bases between. CDR3 size: 12 residues. The CDR3 is CASGDRDTEAFF. As DNA, the CDR3 is TGCGCCAGCGGAGACAGAGACACTGAAGCTTTCTTT.

This chain connects TRBV10-1 to TRBJ2-5, with 7 bases identical to TRBD2. Germline assignment: CDR1 WNHNN and CDR2 SYGVQD (reference sequence). Unmatched junction bases numbered 15, after V lost 3 bases and J lost 5 bases. This CDR3 has 17 amino acids. CDR3 coding DNA: TGCGCCAGCAGTGAATCGGGAGCGGGACCCCCCGTGGAGACCCAGTACTTC. Residues: CASSESGAGPPVETQYF.

Comment on this clone: One end of the junction does not line up with germline, which may come from a read error. The gene calls are TRBV3-1 (or the pseudogene TRBV3-2) and TRBJ2-2, with D uncertain. CDR1 is LGHDT, CDR2 YNNKEL, per germline (reference sequence). The CDR3 is made up of 15 amino acids. The DNA for the CDR3 is TGTGCCAGCGGCCAAGTTTCCGGGAACACCGGGGAGCTGTTTTTT. Its translation: CASGQVSGNTGELFF.

This clone was picked up one time. CDR3 region: CASSSRRQGNGATEAFF. Here the CDR3 DNA reads TGTGCCAGCAGCTCCCGAAGGCAGGGTAATGGCGCAACTGAAGCTTTCTTT. The rearrangement links TRBV7-9 to TRBJ1-1, with a possible D match to TRBD1 (5 bases). From germline, CDR1 is SEHNR and CDR2 FQNEAQ (reference sequence). The CDR3 extends over 17 amino acids. V lost 4 bases to trimming and J lost 5 bases, with 23 bases between them.

V gene TRBV9 combines with J gene TRBJ1-5, with 7 bases fitting TRBD1. CDR1 SGDLS and CDR2 YYNGEE come from the germline V gene. Unmatched junction bases numbered 2, after V lost 4 bases and J lost 1 base. The CDR3 spans 14 residues. This CDR3 reads CASSLGGSNQPQHF. CDR3 in DNA: TGTGCCAGCAGCCTAGGGGGCAGCAATCAGCCCCAGCATTTT.

The chain recombines TRBV3-1 (or the pseudogene TRBV3-2) with TRBJ2-2, with 10 nucleotides matching TRBD2. Trimming took 7 bases from V and 5 from J; bases not matched to a gene: 4. The germline CDR1 and CDR2 sequences are LGHDT and YNNKEL (reference sequence). The CDR3 is made up of 14 amino acids. CDR3 coding DNA: TGTGCCAGCACCCTTAGCGGGGGGACCGGGGAGCTGTTTTTT. Its translation: CASTLSGGTGELFF.

The rearrangement links TRBV7-2 to TRBJ2-7, with D perhaps matching TRBD2 (5 bases). This CDR3 has 12 amino acids. CDR1 and CDR2 from the germline V gene are SGHTA and FQGNSA. The V end was cut by 8 bases, the J end by 3 bases, with 11 bases between. CDR3 DNA sequence: TGTGCCAGCGGTCCAGGACTCTACGAGCAGTACTTC. Translating it yields CASGPGLYEQYF.

The chain combines TRBV27 with TRBJ2-7; 7 bases match TRBD1. This CDR3 region has 16 residues. CDR1 MNHEY and CDR2 SMNVEV come from the germline V gene (reference sequence). J gave up 3 bases and V 2 bases, and 10 bases lay outside the gene matches. The CDR3 DNA reads TGTGCCAGCAGTTTAAATAAAGGAGACAGGGTCTACGAGCAGTACTTC. Its protein product is CASSLNKGDRVYEQYF.

V gene TRBV10-3 combines with J gene TRBJ2-7; the match to TRBD2 covers 9 bases. Germline V gives CDR1 ENHRY, CDR2 SYGVKD. The J segment lost 0 bases and the V segment lost 2 bases, leaving 11 bases of the junction unmatched. The CDR3 consists of 18 residues. The CDR3 coding sequence is TGTGCCATCAGTGAGGGAGCGGGGGGCAAATTCAGCTCCTACGAGCAGTACTTC. Protein sequence: CAISEGAGGKFSSYEQYF.

V usage is TRBV4-3 and J usage is TRBJ2-6, with unresolved D. Trimming cost V 0 bases and J 0 bases, with 6 bases left between them. The germline CDR1 and CDR2 sequences are LGHNA and YSLEER. CDR3 length: 16 residues. The CDR3 spells CASSQEVGSGANVLTF. CDR3 sequence (DNA): TGCGCCAGCAGCCAAGAAGTCGGCTCTGGGGCCAACGTCCTGACTTTC.

The rearrangement links TRBV6-5 to TRBJ1-5; tentatively, D is TRBD1 (5 bases). Per germline, CDR1 MNHEY and CDR2 SVGAGI. This CDR3 has 13 amino acids. Trimming removed 5 bases at V and 5 bases at J, with 10 bases between. CDR3 amino acids: CASSKSTDQPQHF. CDR3 in DNA: TGTGCCAGCAGTAAGTCGACAGATCAGCCCCAGCATTTT.

CDR3: CASSWGQGVTGELFF. CDR3 DNA sequence: TGCGCCAGCAGCTGGGGACAGGGTGTGACCGGGGAGCTGTTTTTT. This chain uses TRBV5-1 with TRBJ2-2, with 9 bases that match TRBD1. J lost 5 bases, V lost 3 bases, and 5 bases had no gene match. Germline CDR1 is SGHRS and CDR2 is YFSETQ. CDR3 length: 15 residues.

For this clone: Other DNA sequences in the sample encode the same CDR3. The DNA of the CDR3 is TGCAGTGCTAGCGGGGGGTACGAGCAGTACTTC. Encoded protein: CSASGGYEQYF. The rearrangement joins TRBV20-1 to TRBJ2-7; 7 bases are shared with TRBD2. Germline V gene sequence: CDR1 DFQATT, CDR2 SNEGSKA (reference sequence). This CDR3 has 11 residues. V lost 3 bases to trimming and J lost 4 bases; unmatched junction nucleotides: 0.

This clone was seen a few times. The gene calls are TRBV7-9 and TRBJ2-3, with D unclear. This CDR3 is 14 amino acids long. The V and J ends lost 5 bases and 2 bases respectively, with 11 bases between them. Per the germline V gene, CDR1 is SEHNR and CDR2 is FQNEAQ (reference sequence). The CDR3: CASSATQSTDTQYF. CDR3 bases: TGTGCCAGCAGCGCAACACAGTCCACAGATACGCAGTATTTT.

CDR3 residues: CASSLGNYPSTGGGTEAFF. The CDR3 nucleotides are TGTGCCAGCAGCTTAGGGAATTATCCTTCGACAGGGGGAGGTACTGAAGCTTTCTTT. This chain joins TRBV7-2 and TRBJ1-1, with 9 bases aligning to TRBD1. The CDR3 totals 19 residues. J lost 5 bases, V lost 1 base, and 17 bases had no gene match. The germline gives CDR1 SGHTA, CDR2 FQGNSA.

This clone is a singleton in its sample. The chain recombines TRBV5-1 with TRBJ2-4; D gene uncertain. V gave up 2 bases and J gave up 6 bases, with 21 bases separating them. Germline V gene lookup returns CDR1 SGHRS and CDR2 YFSETQ. The CDR3 is made up of 17 amino acids. DNA of the CDR3: TGCGCCAGCAGCTTAGCGCCGAGGAGTAGGAGTGGAAACATTCAGTACTTC. It is translated as CASSLAPRSRSGNIQYF.

The rearrangement uses TRBV4-2 and TRBJ2-1, with 9 bases that match TRBD2. The length of the CDR3 is 16 residues. Germline CDR1 is LGHNA and CDR2 is YNFKEQ. V lost 4 bases and J lost 4; bases outside the gene matches: 8. CDR3: CASSPKGSGGYNEQFF. CDR3 DNA sequence: TGTGCCAGCAGCCCAAAGGGGAGCGGGGGGTACAATGAGCAGTTCTTC.

This clone came up a few times. The V and J genes are TRBV10-3 and TRBJ1-2, with D uncertain. V lost 3 bases to trimming and J lost 6 bases, with 14 bases between them. Germline V gene sequence: CDR1 ENHRY, CDR2 SYGVKD. The CDR3 is 14 residues long. The CDR3 DNA reads TGTGCCATCAGTGATAAGAAGGAGTGGCATGGCTACACCTTC. This codes for CAISDKKEWHGYTF.

The gene calls are TRBV13 and TRBJ2-7, with D possibly matching TRBD1 (6 bases). V was clipped by 4 bases and J by 0 bases, with 10 bases between them. Germline CDR1 and CDR2: PRHDT and FYEKMQ (reference sequence). The CDR3 runs 14 residues. In DNA, the CDR3 is TGTGCCAGCAGCTACAGGGACACCTCCTACGAGCAGTACTTC. Translated: CASSYRDTSYEQYF.

This chain connects TRBV7-2 to TRBJ1-1, with D unresolved. V shed 1 base and J shed 1 base, with 10 bases lying between them. CDR1 and CDR2 (germline): SGHTA, FQGNSA. The CDR3 has 15 amino acids. Here the CDR3 DNA reads TGTGCCAGCAGCTTAGTGGGCACACAGAACACTGAAGCTTTCTTT. It yields the protein CASSLVGTQNTEAFF.

The rearrangement joins TRBV19 to TRBJ1-2, with 8 positions matching TRBD1. Trimming took 10 bases from V and 6 from J; bases not matched to a gene: 10. Germline V gives CDR1 LNHDA, CDR2 SQIVND (reference sequence). The CDR3 extends over 13 amino acids. CDR3 residues: CAIRVSGGNGYTF. The CDR3, as DNA: TGTGCCATACGAGTCTCAGGGGGCAATGGCTACACCTTC.

This clone was seen a few times. The chain joins TRBV4-2 to TRBJ1-4; TRBD1 agrees at 8 bases. CDR3 length equals 16 residues. The ends lost 1 base at V and 3 bases at J; junction bases unmatched: 4. Germline V gene sequence: CDR1 LGHNA, CDR2 YNFKEQ. In DNA, the CDR3 is TGTGCCAGCAGCCAAGTTGGGACAGGATCTAATGAAAAACTGTTTTTT. It encodes CASSQVGTGSNEKLFF.

CDR3 sequence reads: CASSLSPSSGNTIYF. The CDR3 DNA is TGTGCCAGCAGCCTAAGTCCGAGCTCTGGAAACACCATATATTTT. The rearrangement links TRBV9 to TRBJ1-3; D unclear. Trimming took 4 bases from V and 0 from J, leaving 11 bases between them. CDR1 is SGDLS and CDR2 is YYNGEE in the germline V gene. The CDR3 runs to 15 residues.

This clone has at least ten counts. V is TRBV18 and J is TRBJ1-5; 8 bases map to TRBD1. Germline V gives CDR1 KGHSH, CDR2 LQKENI. The CDR3 spans 14 residues. V gave up 4 bases and J gave up 6 bases; unmatched junction bases: 5. DNA for the CDR3: TGTGCCAGCTCACTACAGGGGGGCGGTCAGCCCCAGCATTTT. Its protein product is CASSLQGGGQPQHF.

V gene TRBV27 combines with J gene TRBJ2-7, with D maybe TRBD2 (5 bases). V lost 3 bases to trimming and J lost 0 bases, with 9 bases between them. The CDR3 is made up of 14 amino acids. CDR1 is MNHEY, CDR2 SMNVEV, per germline (reference sequence). CDR3 DNA sequence: TGTGCCAGCAGTTTGGAGGCAGGCTCCTACGAGCAGTACTTC. Translating gives CASSLEAGSYEQYF.

The chain joins TRBV5-5 to TRBJ1-1; possibly TRBD1 for D (5 bases). This CDR3 has 14 amino acids. Trimming removed 0 bases from V and 5 bases from J, with 11 bases in between. Per germline, CDR1 SGHKS and CDR2 YYEKEE (reference sequence). CDR3 in DNA: TGTGCCAGCAGCTTGGCCACGGGGGTTACTGAAGCTTTCTTT. Translated, it gives CASSLATGVTEAFF.

The J gene is TRBJ2-3, the V gene TRBV9; 9 bases match TRBD1. This CDR3 has 16 amino acids. Trimming removed 4 bases from V and 3 bases from J; junction bases left unmatched: 9. The germline gives CDR1 SGDLS, CDR2 YYNGEE. The CDR3 region has the DNA TGTGCCAGCAGCCCAACGGGACAGGGATTTACAGATACGCAGTATTTT. Translation: CASSPTGQGFTDTQYF.

There are many counts of this clone. The chain recombines TRBV9 with TRBJ2-5; no firm D call. Germline loops: CDR1 SGDLS, CDR2 YYNGEE. This CDR3 is built from 14 residues. Trimming stripped 6 bases from V and 5 bases from J, with 17 bases between. CDR3: CASTPWASGETQYF. CDR3 in DNA: TGTGCCAGCACCCCGTGGGCTTCTGGGGAGACCCAGTACTTC.

J is TRBJ1-1 and V is TRBV11-2; D may be TRBD1 (6 bases). Trimming stripped 2 bases from V and 1 base from J, with 14 bases between. The CDR3 runs 16 residues. Germline lookup yields CDR1 SGHAT and CDR2 FQNNGV. CDR3 nucleotides: TGTGCCAGCAGCTTAAAGCCAGGCAGGGGGAACACTGAAGCTTTCTTT. This gives the protein CASSLKPGRGNTEAFF. The whole variable domain, filled in from reference TRBV11-2 and TRBJ1-1, reads EAGVAQSPRYKIIEKRQSVAFWCNPISGHATLYWYQQILGQGPKLLIQFQNNGVVDDSQLPKDRFSAERLKGVDSTLKIQPAKLEDSAVYLCASSLKPGRGNTEAFFGQGTRLTVV.

The J gene is TRBJ1-2, the V gene TRBV7-2; D uncertain. The CDR3 runs to 14 residues. Per the germline V gene, CDR1 is SGHTA and CDR2 is FQGNSA. V lost 1 base and J 2 bases, leaving 8 bases between the germline ends. CDR3 nucleotides: TGTGCCAGCAGCTTAGAACAGACAAACTATGGCTACACCTTC. Amino acids: CASSLEQTNYGYTF.